Shown below are 30 T cell receptor beta chains from a single sample sequenced in a study of OX40 agonist ivuxolimab in advanced cancers. Produced via immunoSEQ multiplex PCR; TCRdb's table is partial and in-frame only. The repertoire holds approximately 100,000 clones, with around 85% as singletons. This sample comprised CD4+ or CD8+ T cells sorted from blood, obtained in a trial of the OX40 agonist ivuxolimab. These receptors were collected from an adult with an advanced solid tumor such as melanoma, head and neck, liver or kidney cancer.

This chain joins TRBV6-6 and TRBJ2-7; D not certain. V dropped 7 bases and J dropped 1 base, with 20 bases sitting between them. The CDR3 totals 16 residues. Germline-derived CDR1 and CDR2 are MNHNY and SVGAGI (reference sequence). CDR3 DNA: TGTGCCAGCACACAAGCACCGAACACTCCATCCTACGAGCAGTACTTC. Its protein product is CASTQAPNTPSYEQYF.

The rearrangement links TRBV4-1 to TRBJ2-2; 12 nucleotides match TRBD1. CDR1 MGHRA and CDR2 YSYEKL come from the germline V gene. V lost 3 bases to trimming and J lost 6 bases; unmatched junction nucleotides: 2. CDR3 size: 15 residues. CDR3 nucleotides: TGCGCCAGCAGCCAGGGACAGGGGGCTTCCGGGGAGCTGTTTTTT. Protein sequence: CASSQGQGASGELFF.

CDR3 sequence: CATSEVVANTEAFF. CDR3 in DNA: TGTGCCACCTCGGAAGTCGTTGCGAACACTGAAGCTTTCTTT. V and J are TRBV5-8 and TRBJ1-1; D is uncertain. The CDR3 consists of 14 residues. Trimming stripped 9 bases from V and 1 base from J, with 16 bases between. Germline V gene lookup returns CDR1 SGHTS and CDR2 YDEGEE.

The chain carries TRBV30 and TRBJ2-3; 7 bases align to TRBD2. CDR1 GTSNPN and CDR2 SVGIG come from the germline V gene (reference sequence). The J segment lost 6 bases and the V segment lost 0 bases, leaving 3 bases of the junction unmatched. The CDR3 totals 13 residues. CDR3 amino acids: CAWSVDGGDTQYF. The CDR3 DNA is TGTGCCTGGAGTGTAGACGGGGGGGATACGCAGTATTTT. Full variable domain (outside the CDR3, taken from reference TRBV30 and TRBJ2-3): SQTIHQWPATLVQPVGSPLSLECTVEGTSNPNLYWYRQAAGRGLQLLFYSVGIGQISSEVPQNLSASRPQDRQFILSSKKLLLSDSGFYLCAWSVDGGDTQYFGPGTRLTVL.

The gene calls are TRBV28 and TRBJ2-2; D possibly corresponds to TRBD2 (5 bases). The CDR3 has 16 residues. V shed 3 bases and J shed 4 bases, with 15 bases lying between them. Germline-derived CDR1 and CDR2 are MDHEN and SYDVKM. CDR3 residues: CASSFPMGARTGELFF. Written as DNA, the CDR3 is TGTGCCAGCAGTTTTCCTATGGGAGCCCGCACCGGGGAGCTGTTTTTT.

The chain uses TRBV19 and TRBJ2-7; 13 bases match TRBD2. There are 16 residues in the CDR3. J was trimmed by 3 bases and V by 3 bases; bases with no gene match: 5. Germline values: CDR1 LNHDA, CDR2 SQIVND (reference sequence). CDR3 amino acids: CASSMMGTSGDYEQYF. In nucleotides, the CDR3 is TGTGCCAGTAGTATGATGGGGACTAGCGGGGACTACGAGCAGTACTTC.

The chain employs TRBV14 and TRBJ2-7; no reliable D call. V was clipped by 1 base and J by 3 bases, with 13 bases between them. The CDR3 totals 15 residues. Germline V CDR1 and CDR2: SGHDN, FVKESK. The CDR3 DNA reads TGTGCCAGCAGCCAAGCAGTTCCAGGTTTCTACGAGCAGTACTTC. It yields the protein CASSQAVPGFYEQYF. Based on the CDR3 plus reference TRBV14 and TRBJ2-7, the full variable domain is EAGVTQFPSHSVIEKGQTVTLRCDPISGHDNLYWYRRVMGKEIKFLLHFVKESKQDESGMPNNRFLAERTGGTYSTLKVQPAELEDSGVYFCASSQAVPGFYEQYFGPGTRLTVT.

J is TRBJ2-3 and V is TRBV5-1; D unclear. V lost 0 bases and J lost 6, with 8 bases in between. Germline V gene lookup returns CDR1 SGHRS and CDR2 YFSETQ. The CDR3 is 13 amino acids. Here the CDR3 reads CASSLADVDTQYF. CDR3 bases: TGCGCCAGCAGCTTGGCAGACGTGGATACGCAGTATTTT.

The genes are TRBV7-9 and TRBJ1-2; 7 bases are a match to TRBD1. Per germline, CDR1 SEHNR and CDR2 FQNEAQ (reference sequence). The CDR3 runs to 14 residues. V lost 8 bases, J lost 4 bases, and 10 bases stayed unmatched. CDR3 sequence: CASGEGALGYGYTF. DNA for the CDR3: TGTGCCAGCGGCGAGGGGGCGCTAGGCTATGGCTACACCTTC.

This chain uses TRBV28 with TRBJ2-7, with 10 bases matching TRBD2. CDR1 MDHEN and CDR2 SYDVKM come from the germline V gene. The ends lost 5 bases at V and 1 base at J; junction bases unmatched: 8. The CDR3 covers 16 residues. This CDR3 reads CASSLASGRESYEQYF. For the CDR3, the DNA is TGTGCCAGCAGTCTAGCTAGCGGGAGAGAGTCCTACGAGCAGTACTTC.

The genes are TRBV11-2 and TRBJ1-2; the D gene is possibly TRBD1 (6 bases). The CDR3 covers 14 residues. V was pared by 2 bases and J by 7 bases, with 14 bases between. The germline V gene has CDR1 SGHAT and CDR2 FQNNGV. CDR3 in amino acids: CASSLLVGGGGYTF. The DNA for the CDR3 is TGTGCCAGCAGCTTACTTGTAGGGGGTGGTGGCTACACCTTC.

This clone was picked up one time. V and J are TRBV10-3 and TRBJ2-7, with TRBD2 matching over 12 bases. The CDR3 length is 16 residues. The V gene end was trimmed by 5 bases and the J gene end by 7 bases; junction bases not matched to a gene: 12. From germline, CDR1 is ENHRY and CDR2 SYGVKD. The CDR3 spells CAISPGLAGIPGEQYF. CDR3 DNA sequence: TGTGCCATCAGTCCGGGACTAGCGGGCATTCCGGGGGAGCAGTACTTC.

This rearrangement joins TRBV5-5 to TRBJ2-7; D ambiguous. Trimming cost V 5 bases and J 0 bases, with 12 bases left between them. The CDR3 has 14 amino acids. Germline CDR1 is SGHKS and CDR2 is YYEKEE (reference sequence). CDR3 nucleotides: TGTGCCAGCAGTACGTACCAAAGCTCCTACGAGCAGTACTTC. Its protein product is CASSTYQSSYEQYF.

The V gene is TRBV7-2, the J gene TRBJ2-7, with D unclear. Trimming pared 1 base from V and 2 bases from J, leaving 9 bases between. The CDR3 totals 14 residues. Germline V gene lookup returns CDR1 SGHTA and CDR2 FQGNSA. As DNA, the CDR3 is TGTGCCAGCAGCTTAGTCGCAGAGGCCTACGAGCAGTACTTC. Residues: CASSLVAEAYEQYF. Variable domain in full (rest from reference TRBV7-2 and TRBJ2-7): GAGVSQSPSNKVTEKGKDVELRCDPISGHTALYWYRQSLGQGLEFLIYFQGNSAPDKSGLPSDRFSAERTGGSVSTLTIQRTQQEDSAVYLCASSLVAEAYEQYFGPGTRLTVT.

This chain connects TRBV11-2 to TRBJ1-1, with D perhaps matching TRBD1 (6 bases). V lost 5 bases, J lost 3 bases, and 10 bases lay in between. Germline V gene lookup returns CDR1 SGHAT and CDR2 FQNNGV. The CDR3 covers 13 residues. In nucleotides, the CDR3 is TGTGCCAGCAGCCGGACAGCATACACTGAAGCTTTCTTT. Its translation: CASSRTAYTEAFF.

This clone was detected once. The genes are TRBV18 and TRBJ2-7; D ambiguous. CDR3 length: 15 amino acids. CDR1 is KGHSH and CDR2 is LQKENI in the germline V gene. The V and J ends lost 2 bases and 6 bases respectively, with 17 bases between them. CDR3 sequence reads: CASSPNPPSTGEQYF. The CDR3 DNA is TGTGCCAGCTCACCAAATCCCCCCTCAACGGGCGAGCAGTACTTC.

The chain couples TRBV20-1 to TRBJ2-7, with 8 positions matching TRBD1. This CDR3 has 11 residues. Germline CDR1 and CDR2: DFQATT and SNEGSKA (reference sequence). The CDR3 coding sequence is TGCAGACAGGGGGGCCCTTACGAGCAGTACTTC. Amino acid sequence: CRQGGPYEQYF.

This chain connects TRBV4-2 to TRBJ1-1, with 9 bases lining up with TRBD1. In germline, CDR1 is LGHNA, CDR2 YNFKEQ. This CDR3 is built from 15 residues. Losses at the gene ends were 3 bases for V and 6 bases for J; bases not matched to a gene: 8. DNA for the CDR3: TGTGCCAGCAGCCAGGACCCCACAGGGGGCGCTGAAGCTTTCTTT. This encodes CASSQDPTGGAEAFF.

DNA for the CDR3: TGTGCCAGCACCCCCTTTAAAGCCGGGGAGCTGTTTTTT. Protein product: CASTPFKAGELFF. The chain couples TRBV2 to TRBJ2-2; no reliable D call. The CDR3 has 13 residues. V was trimmed by 7 bases and J by 6 bases, leaving 12 bases between them. In germline, CDR1 is SNHLY, CDR2 FYNNEI.

J is TRBJ1-6 and V is TRBV11-3; 8 bases are shared with TRBD1. The CDR3 has 17 residues. V trimming: 0 bases; J trimming: 10 bases; junction bases outside the gene matches: 11. Germline V CDR1 and CDR2: SGHNT, YENEEA. Written as DNA, the CDR3 is TGTGCCAGCAGCTTAGACGGGACAGGAACCTCGGGCTCACCCCTCCACTTT. This translates into CASSLDGTGTSGSPLHF.

This clone has just a few counts. The chain joins TRBV28 to TRBJ1-4; unclear D gene. Per the germline V gene, CDR1 is MDHEN and CDR2 is SYDVKM. V lost 6 bases and J lost 0, with 14 bases in between. The CDR3 runs 16 residues. The CDR3 protein is CASSERAPATNEKLFF. As DNA, the CDR3 is TGTGCCAGCAGCGAAAGAGCCCCCGCAACTAATGAAAAACTGTTTTTT.

The CDR3 sequence is CASSRPYRDEQETQYF. The CDR3 region has the DNA TGTGCCAGCAGCAGACCGTACCGGGACGAACAAGAGACCCAGTACTTC. The genes are TRBV11-2 and TRBJ2-5; D possibly matches TRBD1 or TRBD2 (5 bases each). The V and J ends lost 5 bases and 2 bases respectively, with 18 bases between them. The CDR3 is 16 residues long. Per the germline V gene, CDR1 is SGHAT and CDR2 is FQNNGV.

The chain combines TRBV28 with TRBJ2-7, with 12 bases aligning to TRBD2. This CDR3 is 15 amino acids long. Germline V gene sequence: CDR1 MDHEN, CDR2 SYDVKM. With V trimmed by 6 bases and J by 2 bases, 5 bases remained unmatched. The CDR3 DNA is TGTGCCAGCAGGGAAGGACTAGCGGGGACCTACGAGCAGTACTTC. This sequence encodes CASREGLAGTYEQYF.

The chain is built from TRBV5-4 and TRBJ2-4; tentative D call: TRBD2 (6 bases). V was pared by 1 base and J by 1 base, with 6 bases between. The CDR3 is 14 residues long. Per germline, CDR1 SGHNT and CDR2 YYREEE (reference sequence). This chain's CDR3 is CASSLSGAKNIQYF. The DNA of the CDR3 is TGTGCCAGCAGCTTGAGCGGGGCCAAAAACATTCAGTACTTC.

This clone was seen at least ten times. This rearrangement joins TRBV11-1 to TRBJ2-2; 13 nucleotides agree with TRBD2. The CDR3 runs 17 residues. Germline V lookup: CDR1 SGHAT, CDR2 FQDESV (reference sequence). V was clipped by 6 bases and J by 9 bases; unmatched bases: 13. The CDR3 sequence is CASSPGTSGTLARELFF. As DNA, the CDR3 is TGTGCCAGCAGTCCGGGGACTAGCGGGACCCTGGCGCGGGAGCTGTTTTTT.

The J gene is TRBJ1-3, the V gene TRBV30; D gene ambiguous. Germline lookup yields CDR1 GTSNPN and CDR2 SVGIG (reference sequence). The length of the CDR3 is 15 residues. The V end was cut by 0 bases, the J end by 0 bases, with 9 bases between. The chain's CDR3 is CAWSVGLPSGNTIYF. The DNA for the CDR3 is TGTGCCTGGAGTGTAGGCCTGCCCTCTGGAAACACCATATATTTT. The full variable domain, rest sourced from reference TRBV30 and TRBJ1-3, is SQTIHQWPATLVQPVGSPLSLECTVEGTSNPNLYWYRQAAGRGLQLLFYSVGIGQISSEVPQNLSASRPQDRQFILSSKKLLLSDSGFYLCAWSVGLPSGNTIYFGEGSWLTVV.

The chain carries TRBV28 and TRBJ1-4; 8 nucleotides agree with TRBD1. The V gene end was trimmed by 2 bases and the J gene end by 7 bases; junction bases not matched to a gene: 6. This CDR3 region has 15 residues. Germline V gene lookup returns CDR1 MDHEN and CDR2 SYDVKM. In DNA, the CDR3 is TGTGCCAGCAGTTTAGGGGGCAGGGGGCCTGAAAAACTGTTTTTT. Amino acids: CASSLGGRGPEKLFF.

Here the CDR3 reads CASSRDQGYEQYF. Written as DNA, the CDR3 is TGTGCCAGCAGCAGAGATCAGGGCTACGAGCAGTACTTC. The chain is built from TRBV11-1 and TRBJ2-7, with D perhaps TRBD1 (5 bases). V shed 5 bases and J shed 3 bases, with 11 bases lying between them. Germline CDR1 reads SGHAT; CDR2 reads FQDESV (reference sequence). The CDR3 consists of 13 residues.

V gene TRBV7-6 combines with J gene TRBJ2-3; D is possibly TRBD2 (5 bases). The CDR3 runs to 15 residues. Trimming cost V 4 bases and J 5 bases, with 16 bases left between them. Germline values: CDR1 SGHVS, CDR2 FNYEAQ. The chain's CDR3 is CASSSPGNLEDTQYF. The CDR3 bases are TGTGCCAGCAGCTCCCCGGGGAACTTAGAAGATACGCAGTATTTT.

The rearrangement links TRBV5-1 to TRBJ2-7; possible D gene TRBD1, 5 bases. Per germline, CDR1 SGHRS and CDR2 YFSETQ. The CDR3 has 14 amino acids. V was cut by 5 bases and J by 1 base, with 13 bases left in between. The CDR3 sequence: CASSGHPQSYEQYF. CDR3 nucleotides: TGCGCCAGCAGTGGACACCCTCAATCCTACGAGCAGTACTTC.